The 28 T cell receptor beta chains given below trace back to one sample, sequenced in a study of cytomegalovirus exposure and HLA in healthy donors. Primers for the PCR totalled 60 Vbeta and 13 Jbeta. Generated by immunoSEQ multiplex PCR, the TCRdb table keeps only in-frame clones and is missing some. This sample carries 30,000 to 40,000 clones, 68% of them seen once, and the ten largest clones take roughly 3.7%. Sequences were obtained from PBMCs. These receptors were collected from a man aged 40-55 years in good health and CMV-seronegative.

The chain couples TRBV6-1 to TRBJ1-2; D uncertain. This CDR3 is 13 amino acids long. Trimming pared 6 bases from V and 2 bases from J, leaving 10 bases between. The germline V gene has CDR1 MNHNS and CDR2 SASEGT. The CDR3 nucleotides are TGTGCCAGCAGGCCACACGAAAACTATGGCTACACCTTC. As protein: CASRPHENYGYTF.

The CDR3 DNA follows: TGCGCCAGCAGCTTGGCCGGGAGCCCCGAGCAGTACTTC. Its translation: CASSLAGSPEQYF. The chain recombines TRBV5-1 with TRBJ2-7, with D possibly being TRBD2 (6 bases). Germline-derived CDR1 and CDR2 are SGHRS and YFSETQ. Between the trimmed V and J ends, which lost 0 bases and 6 bases, there was a span of 10 bases. The CDR3 spans 13 residues.

The chain uses TRBV7-9 and TRBJ2-5; TRBD1 matches at 9 bases. The CDR3 is made up of 15 amino acids. V gave up 5 bases and J gave up 2 bases; unmatched junction bases: 6. CDR1 is SEHNR, CDR2 FQNEAQ, per germline (reference sequence). The CDR3 reads CASSQGTGIQETQYF. The CDR3 coding sequence is TGTGCCAGCAGCCAGGGGACAGGGATTCAAGAGACCCAGTACTTC. Full variable domain (remainder filled in from reference TRBV7-9 and TRBJ2-5): DTGVSQNPRHKITKRGQNVTFRCDPISEHNRLYWYRQTLGQGPEFLTYFQNEAQLEKSRLLSDRFSAERPKGSFSTLEIQRTEQGDSAMYLCASSQGTGIQETQYFGPGTRLLVL.

This chain connects TRBV5-1 to TRBJ2-5; the D gene is possibly TRBD2 (5 bases). Germline loops: CDR1 SGHRS, CDR2 YFSETQ. This CDR3 spans 14 amino acids. The germline V and J ends were trimmed by 3 bases and 4 bases, with 13 bases remaining between them. CDR3: CASSYTGSAETQYF. The CDR3 DNA reads TGCGCCAGCAGCTATACGGGATCTGCAGAGACCCAGTACTTC.

The chain has TRBV4-2 and TRBJ2-2; TRBD2 might be the D (6 bases). The germline V and J ends were trimmed by 4 bases and 6 bases, with 15 bases remaining between them. Germline CDR1 and CDR2: LGHNA and YNFKEQ. The CDR3 runs 15 residues. CDR3 DNA sequence: TGTGCCAGCAGCCGGACGGGACTCGAATCCGGGGAGCTGTTTTTT. Amino acid sequence: CASSRTGLESGELFF.

This chain connects TRBV29-1 to TRBJ1-3; D may be TRBD1 (6 bases). The CDR3 is 13 amino acids. The V and J ends lost 4 bases and 3 bases respectively, with 10 bases between them. Germline V lookup: CDR1 SQVTM, CDR2 ANQGSEA. In nucleotides, the CDR3 is TGCAGCGTTGTTACAGGGAGTGGAAACACCATATATTTT. The encoded protein is CSVVTGSGNTIYF.

This rearrangement joins TRBV7-3 to TRBJ2-3, with 14 bases fitting TRBD2. Losses at the gene ends were 4 bases for V and 7 bases for J; bases not matched to a gene: 22. The V gene's germline CDR1 is SGHTA and CDR2 FQGTGA. This CDR3 comprises 21 residues. The CDR3 loop reads CASSSSPHLRTSGGKGNTQYF. CDR3 coding DNA: TGTGCCAGCAGCTCCAGCCCACACCTCCGGACTAGCGGGGGGAAGGGGAATACGCAGTATTTT. Looking up the rest from reference TRBV7-3 and TRBJ2-3 gives the full variable domain: GAGVSQTPSNKVTEKGKYVELRCDPISGHTALYWYRQSLGQGPEFLIYFQGTGAADDSGLPNDRFFAVRPEGSVSTLKIQRTERGDSAVYLCASSSSPHLRTSGGKGNTQYFGPGTRLTVL.

The chain carries TRBV30 and TRBJ1-2, with a possible D match to TRBD1 (5 bases). V was cut by 4 bases and J by 4 bases, with 22 bases left in between. CDR3 length: 16 amino acids. Per the germline V gene, CDR1 is GTSNPN and CDR2 is SVGIG (reference sequence). Written as DNA, the CDR3 is TGTGCCTGGATGCCCCGCCGCGCGGGGCTAAGCTATGGCTACACCTTC. Amino acid sequence: CAWMPRRAGLSYGYTF.

The V and J genes are TRBV4-2 and TRBJ2-1; D call uncertain. CDR3 length: 15 amino acids. Per germline, CDR1 LGHNA and CDR2 YNFKEQ. The V and J ends lost 0 bases and 5 bases respectively, with 11 bases between them. This chain's CDR3 is CASSQDRLEHNEQFF. As DNA, the CDR3 is TGTGCCAGCAGCCAAGATAGGTTGGAGCACAATGAGCAGTTCTTC.

The chain recombines TRBV2 with TRBJ2-7; D uncertain. Germline CDR1 is SNHLY and CDR2 is FYNNEI. CDR3 length equals 14 residues. The V gene lost 5 bases and the J gene lost 0 bases, with 11 bases spanning the gap. In DNA form, the CDR3 reads TGTGCCAGCAGTACAGAGTACGGCTCCTACGAGCAGTACTTC. Protein product: CASSTEYGSYEQYF.

This clone has a single count. This chain uses TRBV6-5 with TRBJ2-7; perhaps TRBD1 as D (6 bases). Trimming pared 2 bases from V and 5 bases from J, leaving 19 bases between. Germline CDR1 MNHEY, CDR2 SVGAGI. CDR3 size: 16 residues. This CDR3 is CASSYTSRGTSHEQYF. The CDR3 bases are TGTGCCAGCAGTTACACCTCCAGGGGTACCAGTCACGAGCAGTACTTC.

Only a few counts were recorded for this clone. V and J are TRBV7-8 and TRBJ1-1; perhaps TRBD1 as D (6 bases). The CDR3 has 17 amino acids. Trimming stripped 2 bases from V and 6 bases from J, with 22 bases between. The germline V gene has CDR1 SGHVS and CDR2 FQNEAQ. CDR3 sequence: CASSLFGGASFHAEAFF. Written as DNA, the CDR3 is TGTGCCAGCAGCTTATTCGGGGGGGCAAGCTTCCACGCTGAAGCTTTCTTT.

The rearrangement links TRBV4-1 to TRBJ1-6, with 10 positions matching TRBD1. V lost 0 bases to trimming and J lost 10 bases; unmatched junction nucleotides: 3. CDR1 MGHRA and CDR2 YSYEKL come from the germline V gene. This CDR3 has 15 residues. Written as DNA, the CDR3 is TGCGCCAGCAGCCAAGAGACAGGGGGCAGCTCACCCCTCCACTTT. It encodes CASSQETGGSSPLHF.

V is TRBV2 and J is TRBJ2-7; 7 nucleotides align to TRBD2. V lost 6 bases to trimming and J lost 4 bases; unmatched junction nucleotides: 3. Germline V CDR1 and CDR2: SNHLY, FYNNEI. The CDR3 totals 12 residues. CDR3 sequence: CASRTSTYEQYF. The CDR3 DNA follows: TGTGCCAGCAGGACTAGCACTTACGAGCAGTACTTC.

The chain has TRBV6-5 and TRBJ1-1; D gene unclear. The CDR3 length is 13 residues. Germline V gene sequence: CDR1 MNHEY, CDR2 SVGAGI. Deletions cut 3 bases from V and 3 bases from J, with 8 bases between. CDR3 sequence reads: CASSYLADTEAFF. In DNA form, the CDR3 reads TGTGCCAGCAGTTATTTGGCGGACACTGAAGCTTTCTTT.

The rearrangement links TRBV29-1 to TRBJ2-2; D possibly corresponds to TRBD2 (6 bases). Trimming took off 6 bases at V and 7 bases at J, with 12 bases between the two ends. Germline V gene lookup returns CDR1 SQVTM and CDR2 ANQGSEA. The CDR3 runs to 12 residues. In DNA form, the CDR3 reads TGCAGCGTCGCCGGGACTTTCGGGGAGCTGTTTTTT. Protein sequence: CSVAGTFGELFF.

The chain employs TRBV9 and TRBJ1-2, with TRBD1 matching 9 bases. The germline V gene encodes CDR1 SGDLS and CDR2 YYNGEE. V lost 3 bases to trimming and J lost 8 bases; unmatched junction nucleotides: 8. This CDR3 is 14 amino acids long. CDR3 in amino acids: CASSGGQGLRGYTF. The CDR3, as DNA: TGTGCCAGCAGCGGAGGACAGGGGCTACGGGGCTACACCTTC.

This clone was recorded once. The V and J genes are TRBV5-4 and TRBJ2-2; 10 bases are a match to TRBD2. This CDR3 is built from 16 residues. Germline V gene sequence: CDR1 SGHNT, CDR2 YYREEE (reference sequence). Germline trimming cut 3 bases from V and 5 bases from J; bases unmatched to any gene: 7. The DNA of the CDR3 is TGTGCCAGCAGCTCTCTAGCGGGGGTAACAACCGGGGAGCTGTTTTTT. Encoded protein: CASSSLAGVTTGELFF.

The genes are TRBV5-1 and TRBJ1-2; no clear D. The CDR3 has 16 residues. Germline CDR1 reads SGHRS; CDR2 reads YFSETQ. V lost 3 bases to trimming and J lost 2 bases, with 17 bases between them. CDR3 amino acids: CASSSWTPGFNYGYTF. The CDR3 nucleotides are TGCGCCAGCAGCTCCTGGACTCCGGGCTTCAACTATGGCTACACCTTC. Complete variable domain (other parts from reference TRBV5-1 and TRBJ1-2): KAGVTQTPRYLIKTRGQQVTLSCSPISGHRSVSWYQQTPGQGLQFLFEYFSETQRNKGNFPGRFSGRQFSNSRSEMNVSTLELGDSALYLCASSSWTPGFNYGYTFGSGTRLTVV.

This rearrangement joins TRBV18 to TRBJ1-1, with D possibly TRBD1 on 5 matching bases. Trimming stripped 3 bases from V and 2 bases from J, with 13 bases between. This CDR3 contains 15 residues. Germline-derived CDR1 and CDR2 are KGHSH and LQKENI. CDR3 protein: CASSPAGRYNTEAFF. The CDR3 region has the DNA TGTGCCAGCTCACCTGCGGGACGGTATAACACTGAAGCTTTCTTT.

There are a few counts of this clone. This chain joins TRBV19 and TRBJ1-5; D unclear. Germline loops: CDR1 LNHDA, CDR2 SQIVND (reference sequence). Trimming cost V 3 bases and J 5 bases, with 8 bases left between them. This CDR3 is 13 amino acids long. The CDR3, as DNA: TGTGCCAGTAGTATTTATGGAGATCAGCCCCAGCATTTT. Encoded protein: CASSIYGDQPQHF.

V is TRBV5-5 and J is TRBJ1-2, with 9 nucleotides matching TRBD1. Germline V gene sequence: CDR1 SGHKS, CDR2 YYEKEE (reference sequence). This CDR3 is 19 amino acids long. V lost 7 bases, J lost 4 bases, and 23 bases stayed unmatched. In DNA form, the CDR3 reads TGTGCCAGCGCCCCGGCAGGTTGGACAGGGGCCCCTGGGGGCTATGGCTACACCTTC. Translating gives CASAPAGWTGAPGGYGYTF.

The CDR3 DNA reads as TGTGCCAGCAGTGAATTACGGGACGGGGAGCTGTTTTTT. It codes for CASSELRDGELFF. J is TRBJ2-2 and V is TRBV2, with D perhaps TRBD2 (5 bases). The V and J ends lost 2 bases and 7 bases respectively, with 8 bases between them. The CDR3 loop spans 13 amino acids. Germline V CDR1 and CDR2: SNHLY, FYNNEI.

In its sample, this clone was seen a few times. Here the CDR3 DNA reads TGTGCCAGTAGTATCGAACGACAGGGTCACGAGCAGTACTTC. Encoded protein: CASSIERQGHEQYF. This chain links TRBV19 with TRBJ2-7; 7 bases line up with TRBD1. Germline V gene data show CDR1 as LNHDA and CDR2 as SQIVND (reference sequence). Trimming cost V 3 bases and J 5 bases; bases outside gene matches: 7. The CDR3 covers 14 residues.

This clone was picked up one time. V usage is TRBV29-1 and J usage is TRBJ2-1, with TRBD2 matching 10 bases. Trimming cost V 4 bases and J 5 bases; bases outside gene matches: 2. The length of the CDR3 is 13 residues. The germline V gene encodes CDR1 SQVTM and CDR2 ANQGSEA. Here the CDR3 reads CSVGLAGDNEQFF. CDR3 DNA sequence: TGCAGCGTTGGGCTAGCGGGGGACAATGAGCAGTTCTTC.

V is TRBV7-3 and J is TRBJ1-1; no clear D gene. V was cut by 4 bases and J by 2 bases, with 14 bases left in between. Germline values: CDR1 SGHTA, CDR2 FQGTGA. The CDR3 has 15 amino acids. The CDR3 nucleotides read TGTGCCAGCAGCTCGTTGAGTCATAAAAACACTGAAGCTTTCTTT. This translates into CASSSLSHKNTEAFF. The full variable domain, rest sourced from reference TRBV7-3 and TRBJ1-1, is GAGVSQTPSNKVTEKGKYVELRCDPISGHTALYWYRQSLGQGPEFLIYFQGTGAADDSGLPNDRFFAVRPEGSVSTLKIQRTERGDSAVYLCASSSLSHKNTEAFFGQGTRLTVV.

The CDR3 DNA is TGTGCCAGCAGCTCCACCTACGAGCAGTACTTC. Protein product: CASSSTYEQYF. The rearrangement joins TRBV7-2 to TRBJ2-7; D is uncertain. This CDR3 is built from 11 residues. Germline CDR1 is SGHTA and CDR2 is FQGNSA. Trimming shortened V by 4 bases and J by 2 bases, and 3 bases separated the two germline ends.

The rearrangement joins TRBV10-3 to TRBJ2-2, with 8 bases identical to TRBD1. Germline CDR1 and CDR2: ENHRY and SYGVKD. The V gene end was trimmed by 11 bases and the J gene end by 2 bases; junction bases not matched to a gene: 7. The CDR3 has 14 amino acids. Written as DNA, the CDR3 is TGTGCCGGACAGGGTGGAGAAAACACCGGGGAGCTGTTTTTT. Its translation: CAGQGGENTGELFF.